This TCR beta chain was recovered during a study of persistence of HIV-infected CD4 T cells (dated by TCRdb to 2018 to 2020). For the study in its entirety: CMV- and HIV-1 Gag-responding CD4+ T cells were isolated from ART-treated individuals so that antigen-driven clonal expansion of HIV-1-infected cells could be examined. In the cross-participant TCR cluster analysis, 8 participants were included for CMV and roughly 7 participants were included for Gag. Proviral sequencing was used to assess clonality among infected cells, whereas TCRbeta sequencing gauged the clonality of all cells within each sorted population. Apart from a couple of participants who underwent leukapheresis at a single time point, peripheral blood samples of up to 180 mL were collected from participants at multiple time points. Suppressive ART had been received by participants for a median of roughly 8 years.

The investigation overall reported the following: Bulk TCR analyses could not be restricted to the rare CMV-responding cells that actually carried HIV-1 proviruses. Only a small number of individuals took part in the study, and the range of antigens tested was limited. Degenerate expanded CDR3beta sequences were enriched in antigen-responding cells, suggesting convergent selection of CD4+ responses to CMV and Gag. TCR oligoclonality correlated with proviral oligoclonality within the same sorted populations. TCRbeta richness in CMV- and Gag-responding cells was significantly lower than in anti-CD3/anti-CD28-responding cells; CMV-responding cells had higher oligoclonality than CD3/CD28-stimulated and Gag-responding cells.

Comments on this clone: Its antigen is not yet known. Base qualities are not at hand, and no much larger clone is one base apart.

The immunoSEQ hsTCRB assay version 4, run in survey mode, was used to sequence TCRbeta repertoires from genomic DNA. For TCRbeta sequencing, genomic DNA was diluted to 10 ng/uL, and up to roughly 1 ug was used per sample. The original pipeline was this. ImmunoSeq Analyzer 3.0 was used for analysis of TCRbeta data, and diversity was computed on productive nucleotide rearrangements. The improved Chao index was used to estimate lower-bound TCR diversity, and the Gini coefficient was used to estimate clonality using the Immunarch R package. When different nucleotide rearrangements encoded the same CDR3beta amino acid sequence, each rearrangement was treated as a distinct clonotype. Differential abundance analysis found TCRbeta sequences that were significantly enriched in antigen-responding cells compared with anti-CD3/anti-CD28-activated cells. GLIPH2 clustered TCRs by predicted peptide-MHC specificity, both within individual participants and across merged participant data sets. Here the immuneACCESS table is served through TCRdb, limited to in-frame sequences with V and J called. Missing clones are a known gap in these copies; in checked studies unresolved V genes cover under half, and the rest lacks a known reason. That table furnishes V, J and clone size, whereas the DNA furnished D and trimming. The sample table contains about 64,000 clones; only one count was recorded for less than 85% of them. The top ten constitute under 2% of the sample.

The treatment or condition label on this specimen signifies: suppressive antiretroviral therapy. A pool of overlapping HIV-1 Gag 15-mer peptides was used at around 1 ug per peptide per mL for cell stimulation. Nonresponding CD40L-negative CD69-negative CD45RO-high memory CD4+ T cells were sorted as memory populations depleted of antigen-responding cells. HIV-1-infected adults in whom suppressive ART had been started during chronic infection were enrolled as participants. For at least 4 years, participants had undetectable plasma HIV-1 RNA, below 50 copies/mL. To be included, a participant needed positive CMV serology and a CD4+ T cell count above 400 cells/uL. Before stimulation, PBMCs were isolated using density centrifugation and then depleted of CD8+ T cells. CD8-depleted PBMCs were stimulated for more than 15 hours with anti-CD28/CD49d costimulation, CD40-blocking antibody and enfuvirtide to prevent new infections. Cell sorting was done on a Beckman Coulter MoFlo Legacy or XDP sorter, and dead cells were excluded with propidium iodide. For samples with more than one million cells, genomic DNA was extracted with the QIAamp DNA Mini Kit, and for all other samples the Quick-DNA Microprep Kit was used.

The CDR3 covers 13 residues, taking in both the cysteine and the phenylalanine. Solely the CDR3 DNA is kept, with 39 bases framed from the first base. The CDR1 and CDR2 encoded by the germline V gene (reference sequence) are SEHNR and FQNEAQ. V loses 4 bases, J loses 6 bases, and the germline ends lie 7 bases apart. Recombination joined TRBV7-9 with TRBJ1-6; TRBD1 is a weak D gene call, 5 bases matching. The sequence derives from an adult man with HIV who was CMV-seropositive. Source: CD4+ T cells sorted from PBMCs after roughly 19-hour stimulation, taken from a patient who received antiretroviral therapy. Sample cell subset or site, as interpreted from the label and publication: CD40L-CD69- CD45RO-high memory CD4 T cells not responding to Gag peptides. The nucleotides read TGTGCCAGCAGCTGGGACGGTAATTCACCCCTCCACTTT. This codes for CASSWDGNSPLHF.